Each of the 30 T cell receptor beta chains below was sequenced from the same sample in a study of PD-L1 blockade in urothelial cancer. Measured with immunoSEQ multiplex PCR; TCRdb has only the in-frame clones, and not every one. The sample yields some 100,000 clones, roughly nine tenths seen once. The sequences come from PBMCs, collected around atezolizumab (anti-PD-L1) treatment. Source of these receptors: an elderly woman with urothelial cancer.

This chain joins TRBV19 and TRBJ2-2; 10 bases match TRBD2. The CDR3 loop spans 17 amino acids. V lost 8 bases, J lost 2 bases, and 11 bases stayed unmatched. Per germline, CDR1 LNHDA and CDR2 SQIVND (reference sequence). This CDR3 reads CASGGGKLAGNTGELFF. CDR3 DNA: TGTGCCAGTGGAGGTGGAAAACTAGCGGGAAACACCGGGGAGCTGTTTTTT.

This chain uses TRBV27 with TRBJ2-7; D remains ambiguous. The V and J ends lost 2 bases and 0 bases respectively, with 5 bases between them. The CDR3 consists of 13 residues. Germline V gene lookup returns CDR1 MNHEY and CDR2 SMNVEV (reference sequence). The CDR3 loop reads CASSLTSSYEQYF. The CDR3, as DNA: TGTGCCAGCAGTTTAACTTCCTCCTACGAGCAGTACTTC.

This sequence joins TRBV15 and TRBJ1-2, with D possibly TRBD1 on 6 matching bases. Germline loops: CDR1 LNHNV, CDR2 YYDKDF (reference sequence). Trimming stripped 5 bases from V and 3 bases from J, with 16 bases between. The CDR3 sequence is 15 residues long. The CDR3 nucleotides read TGTGCCACCAGCCCTCAACAGGGCGAATACTATGGCTACACCTTC. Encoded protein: CATSPQQGEYYGYTF.

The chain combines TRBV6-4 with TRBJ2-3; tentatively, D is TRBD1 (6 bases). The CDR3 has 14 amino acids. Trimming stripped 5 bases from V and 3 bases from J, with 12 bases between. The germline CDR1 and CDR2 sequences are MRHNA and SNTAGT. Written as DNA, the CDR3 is TGTGCCAGCAGTAGCCAGCAGGGGACAGATACGCAGTATTTT. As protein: CASSSQQGTDTQYF.

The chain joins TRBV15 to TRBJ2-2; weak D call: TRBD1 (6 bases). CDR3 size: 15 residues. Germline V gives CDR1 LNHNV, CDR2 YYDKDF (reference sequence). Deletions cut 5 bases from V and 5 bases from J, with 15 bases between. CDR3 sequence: CATSPGTTGTGELFF. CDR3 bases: TGTGCCACCAGCCCCGGGACAACGGGGACCGGGGAGCTGTTTTTT.

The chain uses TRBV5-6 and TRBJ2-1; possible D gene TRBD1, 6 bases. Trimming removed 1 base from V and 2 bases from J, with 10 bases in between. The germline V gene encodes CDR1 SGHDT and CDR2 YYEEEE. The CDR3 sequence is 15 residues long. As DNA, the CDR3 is TGTGCCAGCAGCTTGTACAGGGACCCCTACAATGAGCAGTTCTTC. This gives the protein CASSLYRDPYNEQFF. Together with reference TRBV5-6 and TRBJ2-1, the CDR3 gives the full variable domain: DAGVTQSPTHLIKTRGQQVTLRCSPKSGHDTVSWYQQALGQGPQFIFQYYEEEERQRGNFPDRFSGHQFPNYSSELNVNALLLGDSALYLCASSLYRDPYNEQFFGPGTRLTVL.

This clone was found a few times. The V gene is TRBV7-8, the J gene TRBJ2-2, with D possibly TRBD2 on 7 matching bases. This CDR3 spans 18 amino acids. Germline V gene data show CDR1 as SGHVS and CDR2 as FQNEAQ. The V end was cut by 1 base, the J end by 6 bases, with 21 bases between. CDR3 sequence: CASSLVPEGGLLAGELFF. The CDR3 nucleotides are TGTGCCAGCAGCTTAGTCCCCGAGGGGGGGCTATTGGCCGGGGAGCTGTTTTTT.

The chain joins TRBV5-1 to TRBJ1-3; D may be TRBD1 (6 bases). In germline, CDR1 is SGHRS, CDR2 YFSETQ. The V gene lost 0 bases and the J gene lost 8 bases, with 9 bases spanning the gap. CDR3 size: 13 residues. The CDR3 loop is CASSLDRADTIYF. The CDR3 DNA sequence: TGCGCCAGCAGCTTGGACAGGGCGGACACCATATATTTT.

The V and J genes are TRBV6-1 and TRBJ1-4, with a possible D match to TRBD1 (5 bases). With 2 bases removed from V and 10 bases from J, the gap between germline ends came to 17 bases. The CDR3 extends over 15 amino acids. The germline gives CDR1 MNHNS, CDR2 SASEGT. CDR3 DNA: TGTGCCAGCAGTGAACTTGGGCTCCGGGGGTCAAAACTGTTTTTT. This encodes CASSELGLRGSKLFF.

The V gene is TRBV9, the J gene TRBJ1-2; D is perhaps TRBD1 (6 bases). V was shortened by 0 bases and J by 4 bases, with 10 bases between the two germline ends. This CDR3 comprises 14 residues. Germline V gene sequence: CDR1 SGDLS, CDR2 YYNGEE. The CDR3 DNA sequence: TGTGCCAGCAGCGTAGAGTTACAGGGCTATGGCTACACCTTC. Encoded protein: CASSVELQGYGYTF.

The CDR3 DNA is TGTGCCAGCAGCTTAGGACTAGCGGGAGACGCGGATGAGCAGTTCTTC. Protein: CASSLGLAGDADEQFF. The V and J genes are TRBV11-3 and TRBJ2-1; TRBD2 aligns across 12 bases. The CDR3 is 16 residues long. Germline CDR1 reads SGHNT; CDR2 reads YENEEA. The trim removed 1 base at V and 8 bases at J, leaving 6 bases unmatched.

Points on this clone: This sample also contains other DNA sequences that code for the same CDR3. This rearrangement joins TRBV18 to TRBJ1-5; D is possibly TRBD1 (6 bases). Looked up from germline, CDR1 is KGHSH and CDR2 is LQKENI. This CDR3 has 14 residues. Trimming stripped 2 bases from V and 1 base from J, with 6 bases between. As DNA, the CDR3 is TGTGCCAGCTCACCAGGGGGCAGCAATCAGCCCCAGCATTTT. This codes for CASSPGGSNQPQHF.

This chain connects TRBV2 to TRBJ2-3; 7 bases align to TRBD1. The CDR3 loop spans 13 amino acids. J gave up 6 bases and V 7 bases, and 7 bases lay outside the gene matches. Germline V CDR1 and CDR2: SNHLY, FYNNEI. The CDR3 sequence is CASKGTEADTQYF. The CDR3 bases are TGTGCCAGCAAAGGGACAGAGGCCGATACGCAGTATTTT.

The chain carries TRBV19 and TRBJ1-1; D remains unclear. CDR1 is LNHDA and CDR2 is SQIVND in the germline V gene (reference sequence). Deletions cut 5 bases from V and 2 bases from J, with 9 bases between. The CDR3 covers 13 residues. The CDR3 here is CASSFGSNTEAFF. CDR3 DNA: TGTGCCAGTAGTTTTGGGAGTAACACTGAAGCTTTCTTT.

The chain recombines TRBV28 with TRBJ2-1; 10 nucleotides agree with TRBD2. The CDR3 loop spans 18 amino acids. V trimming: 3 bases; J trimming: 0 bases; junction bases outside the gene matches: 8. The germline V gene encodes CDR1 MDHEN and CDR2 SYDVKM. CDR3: CASSLLSSGGSSYNEQFF. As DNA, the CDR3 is TGTGCCAGCAGTTTGTTGTCTAGCGGGGGTAGCTCCTACAATGAGCAGTTCTTC.

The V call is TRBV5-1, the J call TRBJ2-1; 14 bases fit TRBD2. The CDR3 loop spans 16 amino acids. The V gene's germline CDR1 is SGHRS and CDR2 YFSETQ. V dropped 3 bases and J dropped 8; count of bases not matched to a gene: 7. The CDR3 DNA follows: TGCGCCAGCAGCTACGGGACTAGCGGGAGTAGAGATGAGCAGTTCTTC. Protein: CASSYGTSGSRDEQFF.

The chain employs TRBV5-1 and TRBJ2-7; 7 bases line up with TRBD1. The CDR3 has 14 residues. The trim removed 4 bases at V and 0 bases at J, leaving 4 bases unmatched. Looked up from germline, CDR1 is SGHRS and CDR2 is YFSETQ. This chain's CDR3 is CASSLDRSSYEQYF. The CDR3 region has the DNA TGCGCCAGCAGCCTGGACAGGAGCTCCTACGAGCAGTACTTC.

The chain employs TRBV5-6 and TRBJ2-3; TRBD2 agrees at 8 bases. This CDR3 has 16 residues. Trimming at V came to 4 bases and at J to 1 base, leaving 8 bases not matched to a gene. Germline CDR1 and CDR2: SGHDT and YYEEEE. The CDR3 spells CASSVPGGEGTDTQYF. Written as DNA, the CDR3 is TGTGCCAGCAGCGTCCCGGGGGGGGAGGGCACAGATACGCAGTATTTT.

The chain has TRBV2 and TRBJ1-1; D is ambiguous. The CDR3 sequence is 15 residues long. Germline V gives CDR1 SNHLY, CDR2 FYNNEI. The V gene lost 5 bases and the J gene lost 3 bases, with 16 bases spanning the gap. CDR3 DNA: TGTGCCAGCAGTCCCGGGCTTTGGGAGGACACTGAAGCTTTCTTT. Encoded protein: CASSPGLWEDTEAFF.

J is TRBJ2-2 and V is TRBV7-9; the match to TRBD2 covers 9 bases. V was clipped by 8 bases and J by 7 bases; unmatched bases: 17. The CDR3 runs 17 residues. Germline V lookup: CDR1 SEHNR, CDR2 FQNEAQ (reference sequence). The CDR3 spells CASPQGGGAQGGGELFF. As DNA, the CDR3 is TGTGCCAGCCCACAAGGCGGGGGGGCCCAAGGAGGCGGGGAGCTGTTTTTT.

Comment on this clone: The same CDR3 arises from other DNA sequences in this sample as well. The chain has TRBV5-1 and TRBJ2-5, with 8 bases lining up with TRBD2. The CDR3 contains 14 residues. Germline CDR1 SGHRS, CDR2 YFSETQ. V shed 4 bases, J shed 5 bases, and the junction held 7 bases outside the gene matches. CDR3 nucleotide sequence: TGCGCCAGCAGCAAGGCGGGAGGTGGGGAGACCCAGTACTTC. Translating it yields CASSKAGGGETQYF.

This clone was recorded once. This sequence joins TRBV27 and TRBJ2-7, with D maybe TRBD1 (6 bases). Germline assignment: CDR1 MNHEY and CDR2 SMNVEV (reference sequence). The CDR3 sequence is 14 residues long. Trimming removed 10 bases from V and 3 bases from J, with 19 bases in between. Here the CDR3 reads CATRSGVRNYEQYF. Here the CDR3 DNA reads TGTGCCACCCGATCAGGGGTAAGAAACTACGAGCAGTACTTC.

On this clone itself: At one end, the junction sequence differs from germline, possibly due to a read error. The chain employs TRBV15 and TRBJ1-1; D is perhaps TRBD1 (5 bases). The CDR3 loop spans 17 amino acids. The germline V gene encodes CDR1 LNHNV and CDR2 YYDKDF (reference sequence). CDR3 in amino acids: CATTRGHGLQENTEAFF. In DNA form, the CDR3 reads TGTGCCACCACCAGAGGCCACGGCCTACAGGAGAACACTGAAGCTTTCTTT.

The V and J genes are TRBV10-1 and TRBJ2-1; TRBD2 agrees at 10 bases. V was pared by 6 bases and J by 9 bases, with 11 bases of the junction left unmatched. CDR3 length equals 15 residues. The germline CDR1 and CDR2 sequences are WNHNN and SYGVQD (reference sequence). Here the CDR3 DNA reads TGCGCCAGCAGAGACAAGCGGGAGGGTGGATGTGAGCAGTTCTTC. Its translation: CASRDKREGGCEQFF.

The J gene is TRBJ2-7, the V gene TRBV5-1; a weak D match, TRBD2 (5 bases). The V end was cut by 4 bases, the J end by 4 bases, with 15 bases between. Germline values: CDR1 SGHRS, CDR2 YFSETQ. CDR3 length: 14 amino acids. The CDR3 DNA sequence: TGCGCCAGCAGCCCGGACTCCCCGAAATACGAGCAGTACTTC. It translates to CASSPDSPKYEQYF.

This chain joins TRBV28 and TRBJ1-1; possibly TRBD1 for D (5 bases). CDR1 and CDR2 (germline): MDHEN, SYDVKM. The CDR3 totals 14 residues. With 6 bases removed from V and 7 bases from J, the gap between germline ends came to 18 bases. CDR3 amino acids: CASSEFQGQNEAFF. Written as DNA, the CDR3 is TGTGCCAGCAGCGAGTTCCAGGGTCAAAATGAAGCTTTCTTT.

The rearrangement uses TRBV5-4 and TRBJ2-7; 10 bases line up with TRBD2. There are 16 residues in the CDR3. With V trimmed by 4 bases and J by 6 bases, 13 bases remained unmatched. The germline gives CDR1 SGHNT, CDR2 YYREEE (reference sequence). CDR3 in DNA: TGTGCCAGCAGCCTGAAGCGGACTAGCGGAGACTCCGAGCAGTACTTC. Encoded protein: CASSLKRTSGDSEQYF.

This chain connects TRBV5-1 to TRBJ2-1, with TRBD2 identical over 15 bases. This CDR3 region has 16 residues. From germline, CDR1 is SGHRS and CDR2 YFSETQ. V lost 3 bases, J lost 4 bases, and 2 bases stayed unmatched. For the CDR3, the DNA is TGCGCCAGCAGCTACGGACTAGCGGGAGGGTACAATGAGCAGTTCTTC. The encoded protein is CASSYGLAGGYNEQFF.

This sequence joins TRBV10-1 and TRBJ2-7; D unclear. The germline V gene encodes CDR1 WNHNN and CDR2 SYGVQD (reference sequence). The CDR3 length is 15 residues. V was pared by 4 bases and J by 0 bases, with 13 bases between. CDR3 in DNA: TGCGCCAGCAGTGCTACCCTGACATTCTCCTACGAGCAGTACTTC. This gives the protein CASSATLTFSYEQYF.

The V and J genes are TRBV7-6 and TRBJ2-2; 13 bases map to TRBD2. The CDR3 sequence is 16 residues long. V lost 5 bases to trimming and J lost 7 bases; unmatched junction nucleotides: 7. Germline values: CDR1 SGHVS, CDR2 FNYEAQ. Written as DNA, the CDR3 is TGTGCCAGCAGCCCAGGGACTAGCGGGAAGGTCGGGGAGCTGTTTTTT. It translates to CASSPGTSGKVGELFF.